The 2 T cell receptor beta chains reported below all come from one sample, sequenced in a study of T cells in Graves' hyperthyroidism and ophthalmopathy. Template material for amplifying TCR beta CDR3 regions consisted of RNA transcripts. When the TCR CDR3 underwent first-round RT-PCR, the HTBI primer set was used. TCRdb processed the multiplex PCR reads anew with MiXCR; each CDR3 protein has one entry. The repertoire holds about 600,000 distinct CDR3 sequences, about a sixth seen once, with around 3.3% in the top ten. Sequenced input: blood. These receptors originate from a woman in her thirties or forties with Graves' ophthalmopathy.

The CDR3 DNA is TGCGCCAGCAGCCAAGGACTAGCGGCAATGACAGATACGCAGTATTTT. Translating gives CASSQGLAAMTDTQYF. The chain has TRBV4-1 and TRBJ2-3; TRBD2 matches 9 bases. V was pared by 1 base and J by 3 bases, with 5 bases of the junction left unmatched. Germline values: CDR1 MGHRA, CDR2 YSYEKL. This CDR3 contains 16 residues.

The chain uses TRBV4-1 and TRBJ1-5, with D perhaps matching TRBD1 (5 bases). V lost 1 base and J 0 bases, leaving 16 bases between the germline ends. The CDR3 has 18 residues. Looked up from germline, CDR1 is MGHRA and CDR2 is YSYEKL. In DNA form, the CDR3 reads TGCGCCAGCAGCCAAGGACGCCCCGGGACGGCTAGCAATCAGCCCCAGCATTTT. Translating it yields CASSQGRPGTASNQPQHF.